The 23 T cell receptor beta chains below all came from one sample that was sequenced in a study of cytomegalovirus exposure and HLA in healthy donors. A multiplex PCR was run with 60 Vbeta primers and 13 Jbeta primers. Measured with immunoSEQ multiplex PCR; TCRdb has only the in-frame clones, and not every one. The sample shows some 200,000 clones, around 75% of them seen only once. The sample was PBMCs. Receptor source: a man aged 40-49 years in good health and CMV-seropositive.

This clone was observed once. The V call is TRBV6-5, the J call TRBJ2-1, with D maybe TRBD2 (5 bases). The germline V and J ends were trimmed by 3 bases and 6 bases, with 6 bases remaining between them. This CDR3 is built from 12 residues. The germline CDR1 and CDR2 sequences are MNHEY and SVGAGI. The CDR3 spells CASSYRGNEQFF. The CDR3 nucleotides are TGTGCCAGCAGTTATCGGGGCAATGAGCAGTTCTTC.

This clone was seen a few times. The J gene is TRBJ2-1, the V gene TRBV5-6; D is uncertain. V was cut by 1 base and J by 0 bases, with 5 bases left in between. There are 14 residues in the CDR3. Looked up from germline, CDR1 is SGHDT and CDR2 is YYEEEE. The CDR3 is CASSLQISYNEQFF. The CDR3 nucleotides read TGTGCCAGCAGCTTGCAGATCTCCTACAATGAGCAGTTCTTC.

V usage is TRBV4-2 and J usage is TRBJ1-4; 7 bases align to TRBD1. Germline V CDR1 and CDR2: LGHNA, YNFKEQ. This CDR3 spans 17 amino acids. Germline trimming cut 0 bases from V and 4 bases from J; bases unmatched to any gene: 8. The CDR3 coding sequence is TGTGCCAGCAGCCAAGATAGGGCGGGACAGCGTAATGAAAAACTGTTTTTT. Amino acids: CASSQDRAGQRNEKLFF.

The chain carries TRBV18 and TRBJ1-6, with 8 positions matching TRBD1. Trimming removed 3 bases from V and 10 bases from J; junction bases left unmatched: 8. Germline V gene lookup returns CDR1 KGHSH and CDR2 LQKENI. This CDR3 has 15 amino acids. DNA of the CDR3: TGTGCCAGCTCACCGACAGGGGTCCAAGGGTCACCCCTCCACTTT. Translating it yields CASSPTGVQGSPLHF.

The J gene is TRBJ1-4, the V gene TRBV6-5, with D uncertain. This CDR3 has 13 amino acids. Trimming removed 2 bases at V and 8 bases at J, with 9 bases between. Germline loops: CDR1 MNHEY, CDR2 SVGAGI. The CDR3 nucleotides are TGTGCCAGCAGTTACACTGCGGGGGAAAAACTGTTTTTT. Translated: CASSYTAGEKLFF.

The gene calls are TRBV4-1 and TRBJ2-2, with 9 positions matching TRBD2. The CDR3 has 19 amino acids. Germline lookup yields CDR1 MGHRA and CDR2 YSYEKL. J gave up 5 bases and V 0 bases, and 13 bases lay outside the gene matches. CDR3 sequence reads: CASSQDPYGAGGRTGELFF. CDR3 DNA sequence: TGCGCCAGCAGCCAAGACCCCTATGGAGCGGGGGGACGGACCGGGGAGCTGTTTTTT.

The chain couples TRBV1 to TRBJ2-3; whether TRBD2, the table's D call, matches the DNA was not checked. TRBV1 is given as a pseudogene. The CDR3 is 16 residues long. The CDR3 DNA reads TGCACCAGCAGCCATGGACTAGCGGGGGGAACAGATACGCAGTATTTT. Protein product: CTSSHGLAGGTDTQYF.

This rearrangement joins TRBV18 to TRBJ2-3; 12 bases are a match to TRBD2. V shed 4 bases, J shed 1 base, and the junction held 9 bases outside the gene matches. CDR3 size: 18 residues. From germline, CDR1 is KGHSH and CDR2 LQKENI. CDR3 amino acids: CASSQTSGGPGRTDTQYF. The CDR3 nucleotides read TGTGCCAGCTCACAGACTAGCGGGGGTCCAGGACGCACAGATACGCAGTATTTT.

CDR3 nucleotide sequence: TGCGCCAGCAGCTTGGAAGAAGAGGGGACAGGGATGTCCCAAGAGACCCAGTACTTC. It encodes CASSLEEEGTGMSQETQYF. This chain links TRBV5-1 with TRBJ2-5; 9 bases are shared with TRBD1. The CDR3 covers 19 residues. CDR1 and CDR2 from the germline V gene are SGHRS and YFSETQ. Germline trimming cut 0 bases from V and 1 base from J; bases unmatched to any gene: 13.

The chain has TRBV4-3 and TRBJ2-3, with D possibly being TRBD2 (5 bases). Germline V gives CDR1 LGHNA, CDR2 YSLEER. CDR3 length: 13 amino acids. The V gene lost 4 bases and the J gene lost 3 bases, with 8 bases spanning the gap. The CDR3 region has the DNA TGCGCCAGCAGCCCCGGGATGACAGATACGCAGTATTTT. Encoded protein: CASSPGMTDTQYF.

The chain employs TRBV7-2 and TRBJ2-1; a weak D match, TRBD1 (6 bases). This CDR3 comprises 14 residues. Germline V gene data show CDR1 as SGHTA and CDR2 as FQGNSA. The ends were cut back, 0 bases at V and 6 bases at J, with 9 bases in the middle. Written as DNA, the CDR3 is TGTGCCAGCAGCTTAGCGGCAGGGGCCAATGAGCAGTTCTTC. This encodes CASSLAAGANEQFF.

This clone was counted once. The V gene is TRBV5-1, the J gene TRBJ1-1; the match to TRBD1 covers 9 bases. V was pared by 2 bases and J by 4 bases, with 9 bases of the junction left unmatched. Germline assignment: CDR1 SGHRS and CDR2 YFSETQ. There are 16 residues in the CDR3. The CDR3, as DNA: TGCGCCAGCAGCTTAAGACAGGGGGTTTTGGGCACTGAAGCTTTCTTT. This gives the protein CASSLRQGVLGTEAFF.

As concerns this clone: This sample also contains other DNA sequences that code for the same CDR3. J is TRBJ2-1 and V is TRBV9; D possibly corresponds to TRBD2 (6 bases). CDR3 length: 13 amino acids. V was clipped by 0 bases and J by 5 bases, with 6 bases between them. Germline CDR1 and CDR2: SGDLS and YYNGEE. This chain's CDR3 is CASSVGTNNEQFF. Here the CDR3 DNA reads TGTGCCAGCAGCGTAGGGACTAACAATGAGCAGTTCTTC.

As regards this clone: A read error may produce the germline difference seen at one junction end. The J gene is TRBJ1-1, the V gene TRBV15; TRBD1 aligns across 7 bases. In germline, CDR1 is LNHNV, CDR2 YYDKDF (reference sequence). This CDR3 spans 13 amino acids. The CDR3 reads CATGRDRVGEAFF. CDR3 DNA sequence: TGTGCCACCGGCAGAGACAGGGTCGGCGAGGCTTTCTTT.

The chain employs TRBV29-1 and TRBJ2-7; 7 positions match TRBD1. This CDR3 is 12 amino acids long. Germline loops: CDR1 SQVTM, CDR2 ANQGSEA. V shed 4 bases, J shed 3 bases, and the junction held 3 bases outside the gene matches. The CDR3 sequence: CSVGTGIYEQYF. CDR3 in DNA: TGCAGCGTTGGGACAGGTATCTACGAGCAGTACTTC.

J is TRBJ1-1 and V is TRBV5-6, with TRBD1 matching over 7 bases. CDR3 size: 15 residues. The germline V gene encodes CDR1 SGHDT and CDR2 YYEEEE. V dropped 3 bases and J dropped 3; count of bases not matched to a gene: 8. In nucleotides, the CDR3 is TGTGCCAGCAGCTCGTACAGGGGAAGCGACACTGAAGCTTTCTTT. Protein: CASSSYRGSDTEAFF.

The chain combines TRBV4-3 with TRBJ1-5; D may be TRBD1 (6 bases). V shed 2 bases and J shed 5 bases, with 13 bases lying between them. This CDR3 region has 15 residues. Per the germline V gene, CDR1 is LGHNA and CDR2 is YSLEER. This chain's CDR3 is CASSQRIGGDQPQHF. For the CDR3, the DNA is TGCGCCAGCAGCCAACGAATAGGGGGGGATCAGCCCCAGCATTTT.

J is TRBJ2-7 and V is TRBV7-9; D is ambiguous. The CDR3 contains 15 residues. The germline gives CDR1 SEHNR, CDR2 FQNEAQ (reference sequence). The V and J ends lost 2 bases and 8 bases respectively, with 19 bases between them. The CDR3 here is CASSLMARSVIKQYF. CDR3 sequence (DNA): TGTGCCAGCAGCTTAATGGCTAGATCGGTTATCAAGCAGTACTTC.

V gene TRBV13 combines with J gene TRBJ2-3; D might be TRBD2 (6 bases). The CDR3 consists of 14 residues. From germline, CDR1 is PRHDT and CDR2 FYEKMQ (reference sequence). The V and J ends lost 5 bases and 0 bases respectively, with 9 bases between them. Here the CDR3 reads CASSLRDSTDTQYF. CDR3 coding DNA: TGTGCCAGCAGCCTGCGGGACAGCACAGATACGCAGTATTTT. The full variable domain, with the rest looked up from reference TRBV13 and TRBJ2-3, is AAGVIQSPRHLIKEKRETATLKCYPIPRHDTVYWYQQGPGQDPQFLISFYEKMQSDKGSIPDRFSAQQFSDYHSELNMSSLELGDSALYFCASSLRDSTDTQYFGPGTRLTVL.

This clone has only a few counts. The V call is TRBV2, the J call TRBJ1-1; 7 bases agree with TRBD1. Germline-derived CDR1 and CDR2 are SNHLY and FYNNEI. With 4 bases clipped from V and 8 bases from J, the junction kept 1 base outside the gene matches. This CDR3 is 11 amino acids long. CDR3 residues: CASSVGQEAFF. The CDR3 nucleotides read TGTGCCAGCAGTGTGGGACAGGAAGCTTTCTTT.

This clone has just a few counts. The CDR3 is CASSEHSGQELSYEQYF. The CDR3 bases are TGTGCCAGCAGCGAACACTCCGGACAGGAACTATCCTACGAGCAGTACTTC. J is TRBJ2-7 and V is TRBV9; 7 nucleotides match TRBD1. The V gene end was trimmed by 3 bases and the J gene end by 1 base; junction bases not matched to a gene: 13. The length of the CDR3 is 17 residues. Germline V gene sequence: CDR1 SGDLS, CDR2 YYNGEE.

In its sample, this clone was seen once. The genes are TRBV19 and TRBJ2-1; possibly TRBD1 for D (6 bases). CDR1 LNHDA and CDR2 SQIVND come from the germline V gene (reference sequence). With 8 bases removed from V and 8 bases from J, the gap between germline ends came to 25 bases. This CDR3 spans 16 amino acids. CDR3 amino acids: CASADRHSSQGDEQFF. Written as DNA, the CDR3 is TGTGCCAGTGCCGACAGGCACTCGTCTCAGGGCGATGAGCAGTTCTTC. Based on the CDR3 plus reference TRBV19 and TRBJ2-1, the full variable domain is DGGITQSPKYLFRKEGQNVTLSCEQNLNHDAMYWYRQDPGQGLRLIYYSQIVNDFQKGDIAEGYSVSREKKESFPLTVTSAQKNPTAFYLCASADRHSSQGDEQFFGPGTRLTVL.

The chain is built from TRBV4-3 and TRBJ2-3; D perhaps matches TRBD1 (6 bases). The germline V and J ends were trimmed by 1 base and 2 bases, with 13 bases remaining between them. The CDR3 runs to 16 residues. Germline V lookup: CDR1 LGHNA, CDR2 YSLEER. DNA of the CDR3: TGCGCCAGCAGCCAAGGCCGGGACACCGACACAGATACGCAGTATTTT. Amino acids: CASSQGRDTDTDTQYF.